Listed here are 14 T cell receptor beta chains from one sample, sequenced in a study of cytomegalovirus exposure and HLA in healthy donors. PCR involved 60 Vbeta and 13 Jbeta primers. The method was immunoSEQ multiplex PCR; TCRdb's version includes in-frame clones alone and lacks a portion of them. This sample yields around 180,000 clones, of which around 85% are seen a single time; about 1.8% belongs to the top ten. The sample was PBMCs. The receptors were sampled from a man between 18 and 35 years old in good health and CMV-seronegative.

The CDR3 loop reads CASSHLAGGSYNEQFF. CDR3 nucleotides: TGCGCCAGCAGCCACCTAGCGGGGGGCTCCTACAATGAGCAGTTCTTC. This chain uses TRBV4-1 with TRBJ2-1, with 11 nucleotides matching TRBD2. The CDR3 length is 16 residues. CDR1 is MGHRA, CDR2 YSYEKL, per germline. V was pared by 3 bases and J by 0 bases, with 1 base of the junction left unmatched.

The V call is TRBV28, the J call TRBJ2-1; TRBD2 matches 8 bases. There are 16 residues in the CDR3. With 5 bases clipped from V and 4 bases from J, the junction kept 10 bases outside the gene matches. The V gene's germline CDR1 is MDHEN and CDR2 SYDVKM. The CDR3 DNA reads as TGTGCCAGCAGTATCTTACCAGCGGGAGTTTACAATGAGCAGTTCTTC. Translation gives CASSILPAGVYNEQFF.

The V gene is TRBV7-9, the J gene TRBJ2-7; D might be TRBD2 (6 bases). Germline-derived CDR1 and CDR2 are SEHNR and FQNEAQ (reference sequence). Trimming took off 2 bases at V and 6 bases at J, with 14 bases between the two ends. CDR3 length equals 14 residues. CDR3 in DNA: TGTGCCAGCAGCTTAACGGGAGTAAGTTCCGAGCAGTACTTC. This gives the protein CASSLTGVSSEQYF.

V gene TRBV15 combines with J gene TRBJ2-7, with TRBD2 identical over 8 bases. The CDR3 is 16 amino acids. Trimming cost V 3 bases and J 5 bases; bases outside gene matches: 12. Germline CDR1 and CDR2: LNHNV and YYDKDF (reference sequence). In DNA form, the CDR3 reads TGTGCCACCAGCAGGGACAGATCCTCGGGGGGGGACGAGCAGTACTTC. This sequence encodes CATSRDRSSGGDEQYF.

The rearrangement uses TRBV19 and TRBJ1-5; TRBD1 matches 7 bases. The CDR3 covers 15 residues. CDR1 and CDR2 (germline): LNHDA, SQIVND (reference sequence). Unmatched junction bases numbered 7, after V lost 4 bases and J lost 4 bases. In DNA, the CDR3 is TGTGCCAGTAGTACGACAGGGTCGAATAATCAGCCCCAGCATTTT. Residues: CASSTTGSNNQPQHF.

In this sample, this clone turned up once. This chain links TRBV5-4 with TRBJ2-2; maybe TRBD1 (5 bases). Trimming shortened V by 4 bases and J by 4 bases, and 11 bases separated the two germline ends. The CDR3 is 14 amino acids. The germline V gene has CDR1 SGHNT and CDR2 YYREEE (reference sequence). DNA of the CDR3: TGTGCCAGCAGCCATACAGGTAGCACCGGGGAGCTGTTTTTT. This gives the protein CASSHTGSTGELFF.

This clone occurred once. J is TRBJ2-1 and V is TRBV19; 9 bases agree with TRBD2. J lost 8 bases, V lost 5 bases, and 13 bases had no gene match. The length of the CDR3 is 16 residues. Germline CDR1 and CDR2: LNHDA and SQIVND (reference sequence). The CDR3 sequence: CASSPSGKGLFHEQFF. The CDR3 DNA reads TGTGCCAGTAGTCCTAGCGGGAAAGGCCTATTCCATGAGCAGTTCTTC. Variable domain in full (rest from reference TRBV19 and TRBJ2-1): DGGITQSPKYLFRKEGQNVTLSCEQNLNHDAMYWYRQDPGQGLRLIYYSQIVNDFQKGDIAEGYSVSREKKESFPLTVTSAQKNPTAFYLCASSPSGKGLFHEQFFGPGTRLTVL.

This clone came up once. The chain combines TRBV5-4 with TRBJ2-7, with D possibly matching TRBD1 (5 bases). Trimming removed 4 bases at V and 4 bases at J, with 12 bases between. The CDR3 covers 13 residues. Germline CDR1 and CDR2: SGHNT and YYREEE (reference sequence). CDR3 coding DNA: TGTGCCAGCAGCCAAGACAGTCCTTACGAGCAGTACTTC. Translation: CASSQDSPYEQYF.

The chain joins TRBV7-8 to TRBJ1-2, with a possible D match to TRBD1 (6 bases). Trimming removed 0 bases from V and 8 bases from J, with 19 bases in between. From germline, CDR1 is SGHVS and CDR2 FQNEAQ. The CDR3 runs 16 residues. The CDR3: CASSLAEWYRDEGYTF. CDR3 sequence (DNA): TGTGCCAGCAGCTTAGCGGAGTGGTACAGGGATGAGGGCTACACCTTC. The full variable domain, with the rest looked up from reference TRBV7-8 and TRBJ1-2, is GAGVSQSPRYKVAKRGQDVALRCDPISGHVSLFWYQQALGQGPEFLTYFQNEAQLDKSGLPSDRFFAERPEGSVSTLKIQRTQQEDSAVYLCASSLAEWYRDEGYTFGSGTRLTVV.

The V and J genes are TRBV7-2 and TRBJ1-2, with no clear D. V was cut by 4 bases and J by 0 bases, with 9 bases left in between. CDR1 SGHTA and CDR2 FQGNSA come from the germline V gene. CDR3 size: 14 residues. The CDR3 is CASSWATANYGYTF. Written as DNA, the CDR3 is TGTGCCAGCAGCTGGGCAACCGCTAACTATGGCTACACCTTC.

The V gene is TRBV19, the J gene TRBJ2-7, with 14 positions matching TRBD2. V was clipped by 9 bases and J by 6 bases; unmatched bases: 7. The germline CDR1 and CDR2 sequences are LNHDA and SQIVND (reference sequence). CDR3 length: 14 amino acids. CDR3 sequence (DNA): TGTGCCAGCAGACTAGCGGGAGGGAGAAGCGAGCAGTACTTC. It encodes CASRLAGGRSEQYF.

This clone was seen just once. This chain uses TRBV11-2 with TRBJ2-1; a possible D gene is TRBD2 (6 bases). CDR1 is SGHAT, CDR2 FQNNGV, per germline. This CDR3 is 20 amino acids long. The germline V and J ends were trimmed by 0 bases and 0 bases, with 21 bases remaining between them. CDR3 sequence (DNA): TGTGCCAGCAGCTTAGATCCGTATTATGACGGGAGAAGCTCCTACAATGAGCAGTTCTTC. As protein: CASSLDPYYDGRSSYNEQFF.

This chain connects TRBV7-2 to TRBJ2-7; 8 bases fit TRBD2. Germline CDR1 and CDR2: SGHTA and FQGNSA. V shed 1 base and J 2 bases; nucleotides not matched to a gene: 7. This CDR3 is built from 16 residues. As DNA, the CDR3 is TGTGCCAGCAGCTTAGTCGGCGGGGGGCTACCCTACGAGCAGTACTTC. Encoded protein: CASSLVGGGLPYEQYF.

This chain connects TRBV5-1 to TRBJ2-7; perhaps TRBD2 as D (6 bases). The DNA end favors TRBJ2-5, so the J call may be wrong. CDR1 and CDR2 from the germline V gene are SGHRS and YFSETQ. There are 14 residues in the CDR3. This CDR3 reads CASSLDWRVETQYF. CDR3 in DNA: TGCGCCAGCAGCTTGGACTGGAGGGTAGAGACCCAGTACTTC.